These 18 T cell receptor beta chains originate from one sample sequenced in a study of blood T cell repertoires in COVID-19. The table came from immunoSEQ multiplex PCR; TCRdb's copy has only in-frame clones and leaves some out. The sample contains under 200,000 clones, roughly 80% of which appear only once. Sequenced material: PBMCs or T cells enriched from blood (not recorded which). The receptors derive from a man aged 45-60 years who had recovered from COVID-19.

This clone was seen a handful of times. The chain employs TRBV7-9 and TRBJ2-7, with TRBD1 matching 9 bases. Germline CDR1 SEHNR, CDR2 FQNEAQ (reference sequence). Trimming took 5 bases from V and 5 from J; bases not matched to a gene: 10. The CDR3 runs 15 residues. The CDR3 loop reads CASSVLWTGADEQYF. CDR3 bases: TGTGCCAGCAGCGTTCTCTGGACAGGGGCGGACGAGCAGTACTTC.

The J gene is TRBJ2-7, the V gene TRBV6-1; D gene uncertain. There are 14 residues in the CDR3. CDR1 is MNHNS and CDR2 is SASEGT in the germline V gene. Trimming took off 2 bases at V and 3 bases at J, with 11 bases between the two ends. The CDR3 DNA reads as TGTGCCAGCAGTGAACTTCTTGTGAGCTACGAGCAGTACTTC. It is translated as CASSELLVSYEQYF.

CDR3 nucleotide sequence: TGTGCCAGCAGCTTCTCCCCACATCAGGGGGCAGGCACTGAAGCTTTCTTT. It codes for CASSFSPHQGAGTEAFF. The rearrangement links TRBV7-2 to TRBJ1-1; 8 bases line up with TRBD1. The CDR3 has 17 residues. V lost 3 bases, J lost 4 bases, and 13 bases stayed unmatched. CDR1 is SGHTA, CDR2 FQGNSA, per germline.

The chain is built from TRBV5-5 and TRBJ1-2; D possibly corresponds to TRBD1 (5 bases). V lost 4 bases and J lost 10, with 20 bases in between. The CDR3 has 14 amino acids. Germline CDR1 is SGHKS and CDR2 is YYEKEE (reference sequence). The CDR3 nucleotides are TGTGCCAGCAGCCCCCACCTAGACAGTTTCCACTACACCTTC. This sequence encodes CASSPHLDSFHYTF. Based on the CDR3 plus reference TRBV5-5 and TRBJ1-2, the full variable domain is DAGVTQSPTHLIKTRGQQVTLRCSPISGHKSVSWYQQVLGQGPQFIFQYYEKEERGRGNFPDRFSARQFPNYSSELNVNALLLGDSALYLCASSPHLDSFHYTFGSGTRLTVV.

The gene calls are TRBV6-5 and TRBJ1-5; D is undetermined. The germline V gene has CDR1 MNHEY and CDR2 SVGAGI. V lost 6 bases and J 4 bases, leaving 10 bases between the germline ends. This CDR3 has 13 residues. The CDR3 spells CASRAGRNQPQHF. In DNA form, the CDR3 reads TGTGCCAGCAGGGCAGGCCGTAATCAGCCCCAGCATTTT.

The genes are TRBV28 and TRBJ1-3; D is perhaps TRBD1 (5 bases). CDR3 length equals 13 residues. Trimming shortened V by 5 bases and J by 5 bases, and 10 bases separated the two germline ends. Germline assignment: CDR1 MDHEN and CDR2 SYDVKM. CDR3 in amino acids: CASSTGFRNTIYF. In DNA, the CDR3 is TGTGCCAGCAGTACAGGCTTTCGAAACACCATATATTTT.

This clone was picked up one time. The chain employs TRBV11-2 and TRBJ2-1; 11 positions match TRBD2. The CDR3 length is 15 residues. Trimming at V came to 5 bases and at J to 3 bases, leaving 3 bases not matched to a gene. Germline V gives CDR1 SGHAT, CDR2 FQNNGV. This CDR3 reads CASSPLAGVYNEQFF. In DNA, the CDR3 is TGTGCCAGCAGCCCACTAGCGGGAGTCTACAATGAGCAGTTCTTC.

V is TRBV18 and J is TRBJ1-3; D call uncertain. Germline V gene data show CDR1 as KGHSH and CDR2 as LQKENI. The CDR3 runs to 11 residues. The germline V and J ends were trimmed by 6 bases and 8 bases, with 8 bases remaining between them. The CDR3 DNA follows: TGTGCCAGCTCTCCCGGAGACACCATATATTTT. Translated, it gives CASSPGDTIYF.

The chain links TRBV24-1 to TRBJ2-5; perhaps TRBD1 as D (5 bases). Germline V gene sequence: CDR1 KGHDR, CDR2 SFDVKD. With 5 bases removed from V and 1 base from J, the gap between germline ends came to 7 bases. The CDR3 sequence is 13 residues long. This chain's CDR3 is CATSGGSQETQYF. Written as DNA, the CDR3 is TGTGCCACCAGTGGGGGCAGCCAAGAGACCCAGTACTTC.

The chain carries TRBV5-6 and TRBJ1-4; 9 nucleotides match TRBD1. Per the germline V gene, CDR1 is SGHDT and CDR2 is YYEEEE. CDR3 length: 15 residues. After removal of 3 bases from V and 5 bases from J, the junction contained 5 bases not matched to a gene. CDR3 sequence: CASSWAGTGNEKLFF. DNA for the CDR3: TGTGCCAGCAGCTGGGCCGGGACAGGGAATGAAAAACTGTTTTTT.

This clone was found a few times. The chain is built from TRBV11-2 and TRBJ1-3, with 7 bases that match TRBD1. Germline V gene sequence: CDR1 SGHAT, CDR2 FQNNGV. The CDR3 extends over 13 amino acids. The V segment lost 5 bases and the J segment 6 bases; nucleotides outside the gene matches: 4. CDR3 DNA sequence: TGTGCCAGCAGCAAGGGACAGCAAAACACCATATATTTT. Amino acids: CASSKGQQNTIYF.

The genes are TRBV9 and TRBJ2-1; D is possibly TRBD2 (6 bases). The V gene's germline CDR1 is SGDLS and CDR2 YYNGEE. V was cut by 2 bases and J by 8 bases, with 11 bases left in between. The CDR3 runs to 13 residues. The CDR3 DNA sequence: TGTGCCAGCAGCGTCCCGGGGGTGGATGAGCAGTTCTTC. Translation: CASSVPGVDEQFF.

The genes are TRBV27 and TRBJ1-2; D may be TRBD1 (6 bases). Germline CDR1 MNHEY, CDR2 SMNVEV (reference sequence). Between the trimmed V and J ends, which lost 6 bases and 6 bases, there was a span of 23 bases. There are 16 residues in the CDR3. The CDR3 is CASSDTEGQYLNGYTF. The CDR3 nucleotides are TGTGCCAGCAGCGATACCGAAGGACAGTACTTAAATGGCTACACCTTC.

The V call is TRBV5-1, the J call TRBJ2-5; weak D call: TRBD2 (5 bases). Germline V gives CDR1 SGHRS, CDR2 YFSETQ. Between the trimmed V and J ends, which lost 0 bases and 2 bases, there was a span of 11 bases. This CDR3 spans 15 amino acids. CDR3 amino acids: CASSLDGRAQETQYF. For the CDR3, the DNA is TGCGCCAGCAGCTTGGATGGGCGGGCACAAGAGACCCAGTACTTC.

V gene TRBV19 combines with J gene TRBJ2-3; D might be TRBD1 (7 bases). Germline V gene data show CDR1 as LNHDA and CDR2 as SQIVND (reference sequence). Deletions cut 8 bases from V and 2 bases from J, with 17 bases between. This CDR3 comprises 15 residues. CDR3 sequence reads: CASAPTGTSTDTQYF. The CDR3 DNA reads as TGTGCCAGTGCACCGACAGGGACTTCCACAGATACGCAGTATTTT.

This clone was found a few times. The chain combines TRBV5-4 with TRBJ2-7, with 10 positions matching TRBD1. This CDR3 has 16 residues. Unmatched junction bases numbered 3, after V lost 0 bases and J lost 0 bases. Germline lookup yields CDR1 SGHNT and CDR2 YYREEE (reference sequence). CDR3 residues: CASSLGTGGHSYEQYF. CDR3 nucleotides: TGTGCCAGCAGCTTGGGGACAGGGGGGCACTCCTACGAGCAGTACTTC.

The chain carries TRBV5-1 and TRBJ2-1; 9 positions match TRBD2. Unmatched junction bases numbered 1, after V lost 0 bases and J lost 3 bases. This CDR3 comprises 15 residues. From germline, CDR1 is SGHRS and CDR2 YFSETQ. This CDR3 is CASSLDSGGYNEQFF. CDR3 sequence (DNA): TGCGCCAGCAGCTTGGATAGCGGGGGCTACAATGAGCAGTTCTTC.

The rearrangement joins TRBV2 to TRBJ1-3, with a possible D match to TRBD1 (5 bases). The V gene's germline CDR1 is SNHLY and CDR2 FYNNEI. The CDR3 loop spans 14 amino acids. The ends were cut back, 7 bases at V and 3 bases at J, with 13 bases in the middle. CDR3 loop: CASKVDSHGNTIYF. The DNA for the CDR3 is TGTGCCAGCAAAGTCGACAGCCATGGAAACACCATATATTTT.